The entry that follows covers one T cell receptor (beta chain) sequence. Its target is unknown. MiXCR, applied by TCRdb to the RT-PCR reads, yields one record per CDR3 protein. This table has about 480,000 distinct CDR3 sequences, roughly 23% appearing once. The CDR3 spans 18 residues. The record originates from a study of response to subunit inactivated influenza vaccine. The study's findings and limits: Researchers suggested that each seasonal influenza vaccination recruits few new T cells.

J is TRBJ2-1 and V is TRBV12-3 or TRBV12-4, with 12 bases identical to TRBD2. The specimen comprised CD4+ T cells sorted from PBMCs, sampled 4 to 6 days after vaccination. This clonotype originated in a man over 45 who received an inactivated influenza vaccine. Here the CDR3 DNA reads TGTACCTGCAGTTTAGGTGGGGCTAGCGGGAGGGCCAGAAATGAGCAGTTCTTC. Its translation is CTCSLGGASGRARNEQFF.